This T cell receptor beta chain was profiled in a study of monozygotic twins with inflammatory bowel disease. TCRdb derives one entry per CDR3 protein from the 5' RACE reads, leaving out DNA. The table counts approximately 390,000 distinct CDR3 sequences; around 2.5% lies in the top ten. Germline V lookup: CDR1 SNHLY, CDR2 FYNNEI. The length of the CDR3 is 12 residues. The chain combines TRBV2 with TRBJ2-5; the D gene TCRdb calls, TRBD2, cannot be checked with no DNA. Sequencing was performed on blood. The receptor was derived from a human donor with ulcerative colitis or Crohn's disease, or a healthy co-twin of an affected twin (not recorded which). CDR3 protein: CATLAGQETQYF.